The 17 T cell receptor beta chains listed next were all sequenced from one sample in a study of immune cell composition in non-small cell lung cancer. Sequencing used immunoSEQ multiplex PCR; TCRdb keeps in-frame clones, though not all of them. Of roughly 3,000 clones listed, roughly 80% are singletons. The normal lung sample lay at least 3 cm, and maximally far, from the tumour. The sequenced material came from non-adjacent lung tissue. The receptors shown here come from a human donor with non-small cell lung cancer.

This chain links TRBV5-5 with TRBJ2-7; 8 bases are a match to TRBD1. Trimming took 5 bases from V and 3 from J; bases not matched to a gene: 10. The CDR3 is 15 residues long. Germline V gene data show CDR1 as SGHKS and CDR2 as YYEKEE (reference sequence). CDR3 loop: CASSSPGGQNYEQYF. For the CDR3, the DNA is TGTGCCAGCAGTTCTCCAGGGGGCCAAAACTACGAGCAGTACTTC.

V usage is TRBV7-2 and J usage is TRBJ2-5; 8 nucleotides align to TRBD1. The CDR3 totals 15 residues. Trimming cost V 5 bases and J 2 bases; bases outside gene matches: 7. Germline V gene sequence: CDR1 SGHTA, CDR2 FQGNSA. The CDR3 loop is CASSVTQGVQETQYF. CDR3 nucleotides: TGTGCCAGCAGCGTTACACAGGGGGTTCAAGAGACCCAGTACTTC.

The CDR3 sequence is CASSSQQVISPLHF. CDR3 nucleotides: TGTGCCAGCAGTTCACAGCAGGTGATTTCACCCCTCCACTTT. This chain links TRBV27 with TRBJ1-6, with D unresolved. The CDR3 runs 14 residues. V lost 4 bases and J lost 9, with 13 bases in between. Germline lookup yields CDR1 MNHEY and CDR2 SMNVEV (reference sequence).

This chain joins TRBV5-4 and TRBJ1-1; D is uncertain. Germline values: CDR1 SGHNT, CDR2 YYREEE (reference sequence). This CDR3 is 16 amino acids long. V was pared by 7 bases and J by 0 bases, with 19 bases between. CDR3 amino acids: CASRYDTARMNTEAFF. CDR3 DNA: TGTGCCAGCCGCTACGACACAGCCCGCATGAACACTGAAGCTTTCTTT. The entire variable domain, with the rest obtained from reference TRBV5-4 and TRBJ1-1, is as follows: ETGVTQSPTHLIKTRGQQVTLRCSSQSGHNTVSWYQQALGQGPQFIFQYYREEENGRGNFPPRFSGLQFPNYSSELNVNALELDDSALYLCASRYDTARMNTEAFFGQGTRLTVV.

With respect to this clone: Compared with germline, one end of the junction differs, possibly owing to a read error. The chain is built from TRBV5-4 and TRBJ2-7, with D uncertain. Germline V gene lookup returns CDR1 SGHNT and CDR2 YYREEE (reference sequence). The CDR3 covers 13 residues. The DNA of the CDR3 is TGTGCCAGCAGCCCCGTTTCAAAGGCCGAGGAGTACTTC. Residues: CASSPVSKAEEYF.

This chain joins TRBV18 and TRBJ2-1; 9 bases fit TRBD2. The V gene's germline CDR1 is KGHSH and CDR2 LQKENI. The V gene end was trimmed by 7 bases and the J gene end by 5 bases; junction bases not matched to a gene: 9. The CDR3 runs 15 residues. CDR3 amino acids: CASLMAGGPDNEQFF. In nucleotides, the CDR3 is TGTGCCAGCTTAATGGCGGGGGGGCCGGACAATGAGCAGTTCTTC.

This clone was observed a handful of times. The chain couples TRBV5-1 to TRBJ2-2; D possibly corresponds to TRBD1 (5 bases). CDR1 is SGHRS, CDR2 YFSETQ, per germline. The CDR3 contains 15 residues. Trimming shortened V by 5 bases and J by 0 bases, and 11 bases separated the two germline ends. CDR3 sequence (DNA): TGCGCCAGCAGGCCACAGGTTACGAACACCGGGGAGCTGTTTTTT. Amino acids: CASRPQVTNTGELFF.

In its sample, this clone was seen once. This chain uses TRBV10-3 with TRBJ1-1; D perhaps matches TRBD1 (5 bases). The V gene's germline CDR1 is ENHRY and CDR2 SYGVKD. Trimming took 7 bases from V and 1 from J, leaving 13 bases between them. The CDR3 contains 14 residues. The CDR3 protein is CAITGDSSNTEAFF. In nucleotides, the CDR3 is TGTGCCATCACTGGAGACAGCTCGAACACTGAAGCTTTCTTT.

The chain joins TRBV6-6 to TRBJ2-3; D gene unclear. The ends were cut back, 5 bases at V and 5 bases at J, with 5 bases in the middle. Germline CDR1 is MNHNY and CDR2 is SVGAGI (reference sequence). This CDR3 has 11 residues. The CDR3 DNA is TGTGCCAGCAGTATAAAAGATACGCAGTATTTT. This translates into CASSIKDTQYF.

This clone occurred a few times. The V and J genes are TRBV29-1 and TRBJ2-2; D unclear. The CDR3 covers 13 residues. The germline CDR1 and CDR2 sequences are SQVTM and ANQGSEA. V gave up 6 bases and J gave up 1 base, with 9 bases separating them. The CDR3 region has the DNA TGCAGCGTACGTGTCGGGAACACCGGGGAGCTGTTTTTT. It codes for CSVRVGNTGELFF.

This chain links TRBV7-7 with TRBJ2-5; D unclear. Per germline, CDR1 SSHAT and CDR2 FNYEAQ (reference sequence). V was shortened by 4 bases and J by 1 base, with 7 bases between the two germline ends. The CDR3 length is 13 residues. The DNA for the CDR3 is TGTGCCAGCAGCTCTAAGTTCCAAGAGACCCAGTACTTC. It translates to CASSSKFQETQYF.

V gene TRBV10-3 combines with J gene TRBJ2-7; 8 bases are a match to TRBD1. The CDR3 length is 12 residues. The junction had 2 bases not matched to a gene; V was cut back by 8 bases and J by 2 bases. Looked up from germline, CDR1 is ENHRY and CDR2 is SYGVKD. As DNA, the CDR3 is TGTGCCATCGGGGACAGGACCTACGAGCAGTACTTC. This codes for CAIGDRTYEQYF.

This clone was found a few times. This sequence joins TRBV4-2 and TRBJ1-2; D is possibly TRBD1 (6 bases). Germline CDR1 and CDR2: LGHNA and YNFKEQ. The CDR3 contains 15 residues. Trimming took off 1 base at V and 5 bases at J, with 14 bases between the two ends. The CDR3: CASSQVLRQEYGYTF. The CDR3 coding sequence is TGTGCCAGCAGCCAAGTTTTACGACAGGAATATGGCTACACCTTC.

The rearrangement uses TRBV9 and TRBJ1-4, with 9 bases that match TRBD1. Looked up from germline, CDR1 is SGDLS and CDR2 is YYNGEE. The CDR3 has 15 residues. After removal of 1 base from V and 6 bases from J, the junction contained 4 bases not matched to a gene. As DNA, the CDR3 is TGTGCCAGCAGCGTATCCGGGACAGGGTATGAAAAACTGTTTTTT. Residues: CASSVSGTGYEKLFF.

V usage is TRBV19 and J usage is TRBJ2-7; TRBD2 matches at 9 bases. In germline, CDR1 is LNHDA, CDR2 SQIVND (reference sequence). The CDR3 spans 17 residues. The V segment lost 5 bases and the J segment 4 bases; nucleotides outside the gene matches: 15. CDR3 in DNA: TGTGCCAGTAGTGCCCAAACCGGGACTAGCTGGGGATACGAGCAGTACTTC. This encodes CASSAQTGTSWGYEQYF.

The chain joins TRBV27 to TRBJ1-2; TRBD1 matches 8 bases. This CDR3 spans 14 amino acids. The germline gives CDR1 MNHEY, CDR2 SMNVEV (reference sequence). The ends lost 2 bases at V and 2 bases at J; junction bases unmatched: 1. CDR3 region: CASSLGQGNYGYTF. CDR3 sequence (DNA): TGTGCCAGCAGTTTAGGACAGGGAAACTATGGCTACACCTTC.

This chain connects TRBV10-3 to TRBJ2-2, with TRBD1 as a possible D gene (6 bases). Germline V gene lookup returns CDR1 ENHRY and CDR2 SYGVKD. Trimming took 0 bases from V and 7 from J, leaving 12 bases between them. The CDR3 is made up of 15 amino acids. The CDR3 is CAISESGHRGGELFF. CDR3 sequence (DNA): TGTGCCATCAGTGAGTCGGGACACCGGGGCGGGGAGCTGTTTTTT.